Following are 20 T cell receptor beta chains from one sample sequenced in a study of Ad26.COV2.S vaccination and SARS-CoV-2 variants. Specified treatment: 15 to 20 received Ad26.COV2.S at low or high dose, single or two shots; about 5 received placebo; per-sample allocation not given. Specimens were obtained on day 63 following the first vaccine or placebo injection. The method was immunoSEQ multiplex PCR; TCRdb's version includes in-frame clones alone and lacks a portion of them. The sample holds approximately 420,000 clones; 88% are singletons and the top ten take 3.5%. Sequences were derived from peripheral blood, sampled in a trial of Ad26.COV2.S vaccine versus placebo. These receptors were collected from a person between 18 and 60 years old who received the Ad26.COV2.S COVID-19 vaccine or a placebo.

The chain recombines TRBV10-3 with TRBJ2-7; possibly TRBD2 for D (5 bases). With 4 bases removed from V and 5 bases from J, the gap between germline ends came to 12 bases. Germline-derived CDR1 and CDR2 are ENHRY and SYGVKD. The CDR3 loop spans 13 amino acids. The CDR3 DNA reads TGTGCCATCAGTGGCGAGGACTCGCACGAGCAGTACTTC. Translation: CAISGEDSHEQYF.

This clone appeared a few times. The genes are TRBV3-1 (or the pseudogene TRBV3-2) and TRBJ2-7; D remains ambiguous. Germline V lookup: CDR1 LGHDT, CDR2 YNNKEL (reference sequence). Between the trimmed V and J ends, which lost 5 bases and 2 bases, there was a span of 13 bases. The CDR3 has 14 residues. DNA of the CDR3: TGTGCCAGCAGCGATGGACGGCTTCCCTACGAGCAGTACTTC. It encodes CASSDGRLPYEQYF.

V gene TRBV4-3 combines with J gene TRBJ2-3; D remains ambiguous. Deletions cut 0 bases from V and 2 bases from J, with 6 bases between. The CDR3 consists of 14 residues. CDR1 and CDR2 (germline): LGHNA, YSLEER. Here the CDR3 reads CASSQESDTDTQYF. DNA for the CDR3: TGCGCCAGCAGCCAAGAATCCGACACAGATACGCAGTATTTT.

This clone was seen just once. The V and J genes are TRBV6-2 or TRBV6-3 and TRBJ2-7; D call uncertain. This CDR3 comprises 13 residues. Per germline, CDR1 MNHEY and CDR2 SVGEGT. With 2 bases removed from V and 2 bases from J, the gap between germline ends came to 7 bases. The CDR3 region is CASSYNTAYEQYF. CDR3 DNA: TGTGCCAGCAGTTACAATACGGCCTACGAGCAGTACTTC.

V and J are TRBV5-3 and TRBJ1-2; 12 bases map to TRBD1. TRBV5-3 is reported as an ORF; its role is uncertain. V was pared by 4 bases and J by 7 bases, with 5 bases of the junction left unmatched. The CDR3 extends over 14 amino acids. CDR3 sequence (DNA): TGTGCCAGAAGCCCTGGGACAGGGGGCTGTGGCTACACCTTC. Residues: CARSPGTGGCGYTF.

This chain joins TRBV21-1 and TRBJ1-2. TRBV21-1 is tagged as a pseudogene. There are 15 residues in the CDR3. CDR3: CASSKKRAFDYGYTF. The CDR3 nucleotides are TGTGCCAGCAGCAAGAAGCGGGCCTTCGACTATGGCTACACCTTC.

This clone was seen a handful of times. CDR3 sequence (DNA): TGTGCCAGCAGCAGACAGGAATACTACGAGCAGTACTTC. This gives the protein CASSRQEYYEQYF. The chain couples TRBV6-2 or TRBV6-3 to TRBJ2-7; possible D gene TRBD1, 6 bases. CDR1 is MNHEY and CDR2 is SVGEGT in the germline V gene. Trimming took off 6 bases at V and 3 bases at J, with 12 bases between the two ends. The CDR3 contains 13 residues.

This clone was seen many times. The identical CDR3 is also encoded by other nucleotide sequences in the sample. The V gene is TRBV30, the J gene TRBJ1-6, with D hard to call. This CDR3 is built from 11 residues. Trimming removed 1 base at V and 9 bases at J, with 4 bases between. Germline V lookup: CDR1 GTSNPN, CDR2 SVGIG (reference sequence). DNA of the CDR3: TGTGCCTGGAGTGAGAGTTCACCCCTCCACTTT. Encoded protein: CAWSESSPLHF.

The rearrangement joins TRBV4-1 to TRBJ1-2; D might be TRBD1 (6 bases). Germline CDR1 MGHRA, CDR2 YSYEKL. The CDR3 spans 17 residues. Trimming stripped 2 bases from V and 1 base from J, with 17 bases between. The CDR3 DNA follows: TGCGCCAGCAGCCAAAATCCGATACAGGGCCGTAACTATGGCTACACCTTC. It is translated as CASSQNPIQGRNYGYTF.

This clone was detected only once. This chain joins TRBV5-4 and TRBJ2-7; TRBD1 matches 12 bases. J was trimmed by 2 bases and V by 3 bases; bases with no gene match: 9. The CDR3 is 17 amino acids. The germline gives CDR1 SGHNT, CDR2 YYREEE (reference sequence). In nucleotides, the CDR3 is TGTGCCAGCAGCTCCCCGGGACAGGGGGCAAGTCCCTACGAGCAGTACTTC. Translation: CASSSPGQGASPYEQYF. Filled out from reference TRBV5-4 and TRBJ2-7, the complete variable domain reads ETGVTQSPTHLIKTRGQQVTLRCSSQSGHNTVSWYQQALGQGPQFIFQYYREEENGRGNFPPRFSGLQFPNYSSELNVNALELDDSALYLCASSSPGQGASPYEQYFGPGTRLTVT.

This sequence joins TRBV25-1 and TRBJ2-7; a possible D gene is TRBD1 (6 bases). Per the germline V gene, CDR1 is MGHDK and CDR2 is SYGVNS. V was pared by 5 bases and J by 3 bases, with 11 bases between. The CDR3 loop spans 13 amino acids. CDR3 bases: TGTGCCAGCAGTCCTACAGGGATCTACGAGCAGTACTTC. Encoded protein: CASSPTGIYEQYF.

The rearrangement links TRBV29-1 to TRBJ2-7; D tentatively reads TRBD1 or TRBD2 (5 bases each). V was trimmed by 7 bases and J by 7 bases, leaving 17 bases between them. Germline CDR1 reads SQVTM; CDR2 reads ANQGSEA. There are 12 residues in the CDR3. CDR3 residues: CSAWDPSGEQYF. CDR3 sequence (DNA): TGCAGCGCCTGGGACCCTTCGGGGGAGCAGTACTTC.

The CDR3, as DNA: TGTGCCAGCTCACCGGTCGCAGAGGGGGCCTCCTACGAGCAGTACTTC. It codes for CASSPVAEGASYEQYF. The chain employs TRBV18 and TRBJ2-7; the match to TRBD1 covers 7 bases. Trimming at V came to 3 bases and at J to 0 bases, leaving 8 bases not matched to a gene. Germline V CDR1 and CDR2: KGHSH, LQKENI. This CDR3 comprises 16 residues.

The chain recombines TRBV29-1 with TRBJ1-2; D may be TRBD1 (5 bases). The CDR3 spans 11 residues. Germline assignment: CDR1 SQVTM and CDR2 ANQGSEA. V was shortened by 6 bases and J by 5 bases, with 10 bases between the two germline ends. CDR3 bases: TGCAGCGTGGGACTTTCATATGGCTACACCTTC. It is translated as CSVGLSYGYTF.

The chain recombines TRBV11-2 with TRBJ2-7, with D perhaps TRBD2 (5 bases). V was clipped by 3 bases and J by 0 bases, with 9 bases between them. The CDR3 contains 14 residues. From germline, CDR1 is SGHAT and CDR2 FQNNGV. The CDR3 bases are TGTGCCAGCAGCTTCCGGGGTAGCTCCTACGAGCAGTACTTC. It encodes CASSFRGSSYEQYF.

The chain combines TRBV19 with TRBJ2-1, with D unclear. V lost 5 bases and J lost 7, with 18 bases in between. Germline loops: CDR1 LNHDA, CDR2 SQIVND (reference sequence). This CDR3 region has 15 residues. The CDR3 loop is CASSAGRLYGNEQFF. The DNA for the CDR3 is TGTGCCAGTAGTGCCGGCCGGCTATATGGGAATGAGCAGTTCTTC.

This clone was seen only a few times. The chain uses TRBV14 and TRBJ1-2; maybe TRBD1 (5 bases). With 6 bases removed from V and 10 bases from J, the gap between germline ends came to 24 bases. CDR1 SGHDN and CDR2 FVKESK come from the germline V gene. There are 15 residues in the CDR3. CDR3 in DNA: TGTGCCAGCAGTTCCAAGATGGGGGGGAATAGCGTCTACACCTTC. Protein sequence: CASSSKMGGNSVYTF.

Written as DNA, the CDR3 is TGTGCCAGCAGCCAAGATGTAGCTTCCGGGGAGCTGTTTTTT. Protein sequence: CASSQDVASGELFF. V gene TRBV3-1 (or the pseudogene TRBV3-2) combines with J gene TRBJ2-2; D is uncertain. V was cut by 0 bases and J by 6 bases, with 8 bases left in between. Germline values: CDR1 LGHDT, CDR2 YNNKEL (reference sequence). CDR3 size: 14 residues.

The genes are TRBV19 and TRBJ2-1, with 9 nucleotides matching TRBD2. The CDR3 spans 14 residues. V shed 4 bases, J shed 4 bases, and the junction held 2 bases outside the gene matches. Per germline, CDR1 LNHDA and CDR2 SQIVND (reference sequence). Here the CDR3 DNA reads TGTGCCAGTAGTAGGACTAGCGCGTACAATGAGCAGTTCTTC. Translated: CASSRTSAYNEQFF.

This clone showed up just once. The chain employs TRBV7-6 and TRBJ1-5; D remains ambiguous. The CDR3 is 13 amino acids. Germline V gene sequence: CDR1 SGHVS, CDR2 FNYEAQ. V lost 1 base and J lost 6, with 7 bases in between. The CDR3 spells CASSLGTSQPQHF. The CDR3 nucleotides are TGTGCCAGCAGCTTAGGAACCTCTCAGCCCCAGCATTTT.